This T cell receptor beta chain was identified during a study of technical replicates of blood from several donors. In its sample, this clone was seen once. TCRdb's table, derived via immunoSEQ multiplex PCR, lists solely in-frame clones and lacks some. This table holds about 84,000 clones, about 97% found once. Sequencing was carried out using T cells isolated from PBMCs. This sequence originates from a human donor in good health.

The CDR3 DNA reads TGCGCCAGCAGCCAAGACCAGGGGACATGGACCTACGAGCAGTACTTC. Translating it yields CASSQDQGTWTYEQYF. The chain has TRBV4-1 and TRBJ2-7; weak D call: TRBD1 (6 bases). Germline loops: CDR1 MGHRA, CDR2 YSYEKL. CDR3 length equals 16 residues. Trimming took 0 bases from V and 2 from J, leaving 14 bases between them.